The next 10 T cell receptor beta chains were all read from a single sample in a study of T cell responses to AZD1222 COVID-19 vaccine. TCRdb's copy holds only in-frame clones and misses some; the assay was immunoSEQ multiplex PCR. In the table there are 130,000 to 150,000 clones, approximately 88% of which are singletons. The specimen was peripheral blood, collected on day 0 of AZD1222 vaccination. These TCRs come from an adult in good health.

The V gene is TRBV11-2, the J gene TRBJ2-2, with a possible D match to TRBD1 (8 bases). V was clipped by 3 bases and J by 4 bases, with 15 bases between them. Germline CDR1 reads SGHAT; CDR2 reads FQNNGV. The CDR3 runs to 16 residues. The CDR3 loop is CASSFTGGVTTGELFF. As DNA, the CDR3 is TGTGCCAGCAGCTTCACAGGGGGGGTAACCACCGGGGAGCTGTTTTTT.

The rearrangement uses TRBV18 and TRBJ2-1; D is possibly TRBD2 (6 bases). The germline V gene has CDR1 KGHSH and CDR2 LQKENI. The germline V and J ends were trimmed by 6 bases and 0 bases, with 12 bases remaining between them. The CDR3 spans 15 residues. CDR3 nucleotides: TGTGCCAGCTCGCCGGCGGGGAGCTCCTACAATGAGCAGTTCTTC. Translation gives CASSPAGSSYNEQFF.

V gene TRBV3-1 (or the pseudogene TRBV3-2) combines with J gene TRBJ1-4, with D unresolved. This CDR3 spans 15 amino acids. V lost 4 bases and J lost 1, with 10 bases in between. Germline values: CDR1 LGHDT, CDR2 YNNKEL (reference sequence). DNA of the CDR3: TGTGCCAGCAGCCCTCAAAGGCTAACTAATGAAAAACTGTTTTTT. It is translated as CASSPQRLTNEKLFF.

The rearrangement links TRBV3-1 (or the pseudogene TRBV3-2) to TRBJ1-5; D gene ambiguous. V dropped 3 bases and J dropped 7 bases, with 10 bases sitting between them. This CDR3 is built from 13 residues. Looked up from germline, CDR1 is LGHDT and CDR2 is YNNKEL (reference sequence). CDR3 sequence (DNA): TGTGCCAGCAGCCAGAATCGGGGACAGCCCCAGCATTTT. Translated, it gives CASSQNRGQPQHF.

The V call is TRBV19, the J call TRBJ1-1, with 7 bases matching TRBD1. This CDR3 is 14 amino acids long. Germline loops: CDR1 LNHDA, CDR2 SQIVND (reference sequence). The junction had 10 bases not matched to a gene; V was cut back by 7 bases and J by 5 bases. The DNA for the CDR3 is TGTGCCAGTACAACCGAGGGGGCGCGGACTGAAGCTTTCTTT. Its protein product is CASTTEGARTEAFF.

The gene calls are TRBV5-5 and TRBJ1-3; D unresolved. This CDR3 contains 16 residues. CDR1 is SGHKS and CDR2 is YYEKEE in the germline V gene (reference sequence). Trimming shortened V by 6 bases and J by 0 bases, and 16 bases separated the two germline ends. CDR3 sequence (DNA): TGTGCCAGCACCCCCGGGGTCCCTGCCTCTGGAAACACCATATATTTT. The encoded protein is CASTPGVPASGNTIYF.

V and J are TRBV5-1 and TRBJ1-4; D perhaps matches TRBD1 (5 bases). Per germline, CDR1 SGHRS and CDR2 YFSETQ. This CDR3 is built from 15 residues. Trimming left V 4 bases short and J 4 bases short, with 14 bases between. CDR3 nucleotide sequence: TGCGCCAGCAGCCGGCAGGGCAACTTTAATGAAAAACTGTTTTTT. Translation: CASSRQGNFNEKLFF.

This clone appeared a few times. This chain links TRBV7-2 with TRBJ1-6; D perhaps matches TRBD1 (6 bases). CDR1 and CDR2 (germline): SGHTA, FQGNSA. V was pared by 5 bases and J by 7 bases, with 21 bases between. This CDR3 has 17 amino acids. The CDR3 sequence: CASSDPPWGRGNSPLHF. The CDR3 DNA follows: TGTGCCAGCAGCGATCCCCCATGGGGGCGCGGAAATTCACCCCTCCACTTT.

V and J are TRBV28 and TRBJ1-4; D unclear. The V and J ends lost 3 bases and 0 bases respectively, with 8 bases between them. This CDR3 comprises 15 residues. CDR1 and CDR2 from the germline V gene are MDHEN and SYDVKM. The DNA of the CDR3 is TGTGCCAGCAGTTTTTTGACGGCAACTAATGAAAAACTGTTTTTT. This gives the protein CASSFLTATNEKLFF.

This clone was seen once. This chain connects TRBV11-2 to TRBJ2-5; D is perhaps TRBD1 (6 bases). The V gene's germline CDR1 is SGHAT and CDR2 FQNNGV. Trimming cost V 5 bases and J 5 bases, with 15 bases left between them. CDR3 length: 14 residues. The DNA of the CDR3 is TGTGCCAGCAGCCCCGGACAGTACGGTGAGACCCAGTACTTC. This codes for CASSPGQYGETQYF. The entire variable domain, with the rest obtained from reference TRBV11-2 and TRBJ2-5, is as follows: EAGVAQSPRYKIIEKRQSVAFWCNPISGHATLYWYQQILGQGPKLLIQFQNNGVVDDSQLPKDRFSAERLKGVDSTLKIQPAKLEDSAVYLCASSPGQYGETQYFGPGTRLLVL.